The entry below gives a single T cell receptor (beta chain) sequence along with its context. Its recognized antigen is unknown. One base away there is no much larger clone; base qualities are not given. The library was produced with multiplex PCR. This sample was sequenced with an Illumina HiSeq 4000. CDR3 regions were amplified by Arm-PCR with iRepertoire HTBI primers to construct TCR beta libraries. PCR products were gel purified before sequencing. The original pipeline was this. Gene usage analysis of CDR3 amino acid clonotypes relied on the approximately 68 TRBV and 13 to 15 TRBJ segments identified across samples. Filtered high-quality paired reads were merged into contigs using COPE and FqMerger. Contigs were aligned with BLAST to IMGT TRBV, TRBD and TRBJ reference genes, and CDR3 was defined per IMGT. Highly expanded clones were defined as clonotypes with a frequency above 0.1%. Repertoire diversity was measured by Shannon entropy, and V-J evenness by the Gini coefficient. A clonotype found in more than one individual was treated as public. TCRdb redid the processing of the public reads, applying fastp at Q25 and MiXCR, and retained in-frame beta chains. Duplicate CDR3 protein sequences are folded into a single record with the most common DNA and genes. These V and J calls rely on TCRdb rather than the paper's analysis. The sample records about 540,000 distinct CDR3 sequences, about 13% of which are singletons. The ten largest clones represent roughly a tenth of the sample.

These data are taken from a study of regulatory T cells in long-lasting Graves disease (dated by TCRdb to 2020 to 2022). Background for the entire study: Patients with newly diagnosed Graves' disease had been on antithyroid drugs for under 3 months. TCR sequencing covered roughly 13 persistent and 20 or so newly diagnosed Graves' disease patients, some 33 samples in total. The study took place in China and was registered as a clinical trial. Patients with persistent Graves' disease were compared with patients with newly diagnosed Graves' disease using TCR sequencing and RNA sequencing of peripheral blood. The full study reports these points: Compared with newly diagnosed patients, patients with persistent Graves' disease had lower TCR Shannon entropy and fewer highly expanded clones, which suggests clonal expansion. More public clonotypes were shared among persistent patients (over 2,500) than among newly diagnosed patients (966). The small sample size was acknowledged by the authors as a limitation that may reduce accuracy. TRBV28, TRBJ1-2 and TRBJ2-5 were preferentially used in persistent disease, while TRBV20-1 and TRBJ2-1 were favored in newly diagnosed disease. Only peripheral blood was studied, because thyroid tissue, the primary lesion, was inaccessible. Sequencing and analysis were limited to the TCR beta chain.

Clipping removes 0 bases from V and 3 bases from J, with 9 as the unmatched junction base count. The CDR3 runs 16 amino acids, cysteine and phenylalanine included. Solely the CDR3 DNA is kept, with 48 bases framed from the first base. Based on the germline V gene, the CDR1 and CDR2 sequences are SGDLS and YYNGEE. The time point label of this sample denotes: newly diagnosed GD, antithyroid drugs for less than 3 months. For both TCR sequencing and RNA sequencing, RNA was extracted from PBMCs in TRIzol. The diagnosis of Graves' disease followed American Thyroid Association guidelines. The patients came from an endocrinology department in Xi'an, China. Each patient gave approximately 10 milliliters of peripheral blood, collected in an EDTA anticoagulant tube. Ficoll Paque Plus density gradient separation was used to isolate PBMCs, and no further T cell sorting was performed. RNA quality was checked with an Agilent 2100 Bioanalyzer and agarose gel, and concentration with a NanoDrop 2000.

The sample was also linked to a second study, of T cells in Graves' hyperthyroidism and ophthalmopathy. In that second paper, the authors write: Graves' hyperthyroidism was defined as stable when no progression to ophthalmopathy occurred over 18 months of follow-up. Hyperthyroidism patients were newly diagnosed, had a disease duration of under 2 months, and were aged 18 to 65 years. The study excluded patients with uncontrolled infections, other autoimmune diseases, pregnancy or lactation. Diagnoses were based on clinical symptoms, serum thyroxine and TRAb, thyroid ultrasound and orbital computed tomography. For the first round of RT-PCR on the TCR CDR3, the HTBI primer set was used together with the Qiagen OneStep RT-PCR kit. Most expanded thyroid clonotypes (frequency above 0.001) were also found in blood, which suggests that blood repertoires may mirror thyroid immune responses. A model built on a 13 V-J signature distinguished ophthalmopathy from stable hyperthyroidism, reaching 87.88% sensitivity and around 82% specificity in cross-validation and 80%/75% in testing. In validation, the model predicted progression to ophthalmopathy with 65% to 71% sensitivity and 72% to 75% specificity, a median of about 6.7 months before onset. To identify TCR V-J signatures that set the groups apart, the researchers used a discovery cohort of roughly 100 patients, made up of 43 with Graves' ophthalmopathy and about 55 with stable Graves' hyperthyroidism. An independent validation cohort of about 19 hyperthyroidism patients and more than 15 patients who later progressed to ophthalmopathy tested prospective prediction of ophthalmopathy. For training and testing, the 110 or so patients in the discovery cohort were randomly divided in a 7:3 ratio. In addition, the study compared T-cell repertoires in thyroid tissue and in blood from several Graves' hyperthyroidism patients. After blood sampling, hyperthyroidism patients were treated with methimazole at a starting dose of 30 mg daily, and ophthalmopathy patients were treated with high-dose intravenous methylprednisolone. A second multiplex PCR round built the libraries, followed by size selection and purification. Paired-end sequencing of the libraries was performed with 100 bp reads on an Illumina HiSeq2000. SOAPnuke was used to process the raw data, throwing out any read that contained adapters or uncalled bases, had a mean Phred below 15, or lacked an exact constant-primer or identifier match. High-quality paired reads were merged using COPE v1.2.5, and each unique nucleotide sequence was defined as a clonotype. MiTCR v1.1 was used to align the clonotypes against IMGT TRBV, TRBD and TRBJ reference segments. Analysis was restricted to V-J combinations with a frequency above 0.0001, which covered roughly 99% of repertoires. The TCS score was defined as F50 (clonal expansion) divided by E x V (chaos), with BLOSUM62-based TCRdist calculated between CDR3 peptides within each V-J. Welch's t-statistics and random forest reduced around 550 V-J features to under 15, which were used in a naive Bayes classifier (R e1071). Sample size was not statistically predetermined, and investigators were not blinded to group allocation. The paper describes TCR Vbeta CDR3 sequencing of some 130 peripheral blood samples, made up of approximately 40 ophthalmopathy patients, around 78 hyperthyroidism patients and around 17 progressor patients.

The sequences come from peripheral blood mononuclear cells (PBMCs), collected at new diagnosis, from a patient treated with antithyroid drugs. This receptor chain uses TRBV9 and TRBJ2-7, and TRBD1 aligns with 7 junction nucleotides. This TCR was sampled from a man aged 30-40 years with Graves disease. Donor details come from another sample of the same person, matched by shared clones. The DNA sequence is TGTGCCAGCAGCGTAGGGGGGTCGACAGGGATCTACGAGCAGTACTTC. This codes for CASSVGGSTGIYEQYF.